What follows are 24 T cell receptor beta chains derived from one specimen sequenced in a study of T cell responses to AZD1222 COVID-19 vaccine. Some clones are missing from TCRdb's copy, which holds only in-frame ones; the method was immunoSEQ multiplex PCR. The data show about 54,000 clones, about 90% seen once. The sample in question was peripheral blood, obtained 28 days after the second AZD1222 dose. The receptor source for this set is an adult who received the AZD1222 COVID-19 vaccine.

The chain links TRBV27 to TRBJ2-1, with D perhaps given as TRBD1 or TRBD2 (5 bases each). The CDR3 contains 18 residues. Germline lookup yields CDR1 MNHEY and CDR2 SMNVEV (reference sequence). Trimming stripped 2 bases from V and 3 bases from J, with 20 bases between. CDR3 region: CASSLGQGVRDGYNEQFF. The CDR3 DNA reads TGTGCCAGCAGTTTAGGGCAGGGAGTCCGAGACGGCTACAATGAGCAGTTCTTC.

The count of this clone is one. The chain joins TRBV6-5 to TRBJ1-2, with D unclear. V lost 6 bases to trimming and J lost 11 bases, with 16 bases between them. The germline gives CDR1 MNHEY, CDR2 SVGAGI. CDR3 length: 12 residues. The CDR3 nucleotides read TGTGCCAGCAGGACCCTGAGTGGTGGATACACCTTC. It codes for CASRTLSGGYTF.

The V gene is TRBV25-1, the J gene TRBJ2-1, with 8 bases matching TRBD1. This CDR3 is 14 amino acids long. Germline trimming cut 3 bases from V and 7 bases from J; bases unmatched to any gene: 5. From germline, CDR1 is MGHDK and CDR2 SYGVNS. The CDR3 DNA reads as TGTGCCAGCAGTGACAGGGGGCGGTGGAATGAGCAGTTCTTC. The encoded protein is CASSDRGRWNEQFF. Full variable domain (remainder filled in from reference TRBV25-1 and TRBJ2-1): EADIYQTPRYLVIGTGKKITLECSQTMGHDKMYWYQQDPGMELHLIHYSYGVNSTEKGDLSSESTVSRIRTEHFPLTLESARPSHTSQYLCASSDRGRWNEQFFGPGTRLTVL.

This chain uses TRBV5-1 with TRBJ2-1; TRBD2 matches 10 bases. CDR3 length equals 14 residues. Germline CDR1 reads SGHRS; CDR2 reads YFSETQ. With 2 bases clipped from V and 10 bases from J, the junction kept 6 bases outside the gene matches. CDR3 nucleotides: TGCGCCAGCAGCTTAACTAGCGGGATTAGCGAGCAGTTCTTC. Translation: CASSLTSGISEQFF.

The V and J genes are TRBV15 and TRBJ1-3; a weak D match, TRBD1 (5 bases). Per germline, CDR1 LNHNV and CDR2 YYDKDF (reference sequence). The CDR3 spans 15 residues. Trimming removed 0 bases at V and 2 bases at J, with 8 bases between. The CDR3 DNA reads TGTGCCACCAGCAGAGATCAGGGAACTGGAAACACCATATATTTT. Protein sequence: CATSRDQGTGNTIYF.

V is TRBV30 and J is TRBJ2-5; possible D gene TRBD1, 5 bases. Trimming pared 4 bases from V and 5 bases from J, leaving 17 bases between. The CDR3 sequence is 14 residues long. Germline loops: CDR1 GTSNPN, CDR2 SVGIG (reference sequence). CDR3 loop: CAWKFIGAVETQYF. DNA of the CDR3: TGTGCCTGGAAATTCATAGGGGCGGTTGAGACCCAGTACTTC.

The chain carries TRBV10-3 and TRBJ1-1; 11 nucleotides align to TRBD1. The CDR3 consists of 15 residues. V trimming: 6 bases; J trimming: 3 bases; junction bases outside the gene matches: 6. The germline V gene encodes CDR1 ENHRY and CDR2 SYGVKD. The CDR3 is CAIRRTGGLDTEAFF. CDR3 sequence (DNA): TGTGCCATCAGGAGGACAGGGGGCTTGGACACTGAAGCTTTCTTT.

The chain has TRBV3-1 (or the pseudogene TRBV3-2) and TRBJ1-2; D not resolved. This CDR3 spans 14 amino acids. V shed 0 bases and J shed 4 bases, with 9 bases lying between them. CDR1 is LGHDT and CDR2 is YNNKEL in the germline V gene (reference sequence). CDR3 in DNA: TGTGCCAGCAGCCAAGATCAAGGGTTCTATGGCTACACCTTC. It codes for CASSQDQGFYGYTF.

V is TRBV11-2 and J is TRBJ1-3; D gene uncertain. The CDR3 is 14 amino acids. Germline CDR1 is SGHAT and CDR2 is FQNNGV. Trimming cost V 5 bases and J 4 bases, with 12 bases left between them. The CDR3 spells CASSPIERGNTIYF. The DNA for the CDR3 is TGTGCCAGCAGCCCAATTGAGAGGGGAAACACCATATATTTT.

The rearrangement joins TRBV10-2 to TRBJ2-1; TRBD2 agrees at 8 bases. The CDR3 is 12 amino acids. Germline V CDR1 and CDR2: WSHSY, SAAADI. V dropped 6 bases and J dropped 9; count of bases not matched to a gene: 4. The CDR3 protein is CASRYGLAEQFF. The CDR3 bases are TGCGCCAGCAGATATGGACTAGCTGAGCAGTTCTTC.

The J gene is TRBJ2-1, the V gene TRBV6-4; D uncertain. The CDR3 totals 11 residues. Trimming shortened V by 2 bases and J by 12 bases, and 8 bases separated the two germline ends. Germline V gene data show CDR1 as MRHNA and CDR2 as SNTAGT. The CDR3 sequence is CASSDGSSQFF. The CDR3 region has the DNA TGTGCCAGCAGTGACGGTAGTTCGCAGTTCTTC.

The V call is TRBV25-1, the J call TRBJ2-1; 7 nucleotides align to TRBD1. The germline V gene has CDR1 MGHDK and CDR2 SYGVNS. With V trimmed by 6 bases and J by 2 bases, 1 base remained unmatched. The CDR3 runs to 13 residues. The CDR3 coding sequence is TGTGCCAGCAGGACAGGGACCTACAATGAGCAGTTCTTC. It encodes CASRTGTYNEQFF.

The CDR3 reads CASSKVTVTARNEQFF. The CDR3 DNA reads as TGTGCCAGCAGCAAAGTTACAGTAACAGCTAGAAATGAGCAGTTCTTC. This chain links TRBV21-1 with TRBJ2-1. TRBV21-1 is reported as a pseudogene. The CDR3 loop spans 16 amino acids.

The chain employs TRBV5-4 and TRBJ2-3; TRBD2 matches 11 bases. Germline values: CDR1 SGHNT, CDR2 YYREEE (reference sequence). V trimming: 3 bases; J trimming: 1 base; junction bases outside the gene matches: 7. This CDR3 region has 17 residues. CDR3 region: CASSSSPGLAGTDTQYF. Written as DNA, the CDR3 is TGTGCCAGCAGCTCGTCGCCGGGACTAGCGGGCACAGATACGCAGTATTTT.

This clone was detected only once. The chain is built from TRBV7-3 and TRBJ2-3, with D tentatively TRBD1 or TRBD2 (6 bases each). The V end was cut by 5 bases, the J end by 2 bases, with 17 bases between. Germline V CDR1 and CDR2: SGHTA, FQGTGA. This CDR3 has 16 residues. In DNA form, the CDR3 reads TGTGCCAGCAGCCCAGGGGCCCTAGCGCTCACAGATACGCAGTATTTT. This encodes CASSPGALALTDTQYF.

This chain's CDR3 is CASRRDAGELFF. The CDR3 region has the DNA TGTGCCAGCCGGCGGGACGCCGGGGAGCTGTTTTTT. This chain connects TRBV7-3 to TRBJ2-2; D may be TRBD2 (6 bases). V was clipped by 8 bases and J by 6 bases, with 10 bases between them. This CDR3 has 12 amino acids. The germline V gene encodes CDR1 SGHTA and CDR2 FQGTGA.

Regarding this clone: This sample also contains other DNA sequences that code for the same CDR3. The chain combines TRBV7-9 with TRBJ1-5; TRBD1 is a possible D gene (5 bases). Germline CDR1 SEHNR, CDR2 FQNEAQ (reference sequence). CDR3 length: 13 residues. V was shortened by 8 bases and J by 1 base, with 9 bases between the two germline ends. CDR3 DNA sequence: TGTGCCAGCGGAACAGGAAGCAATCAGCCCCAGCATTTT. Its protein is CASGTGSNQPQHF.

The V call is TRBV9, the J call TRBJ2-7, with 9 nucleotides matching TRBD1. The CDR3 runs to 14 residues. The junction had 7 bases not matched to a gene; V was cut back by 4 bases and J by 5 bases. Germline V gene data show CDR1 as SGDLS and CDR2 as YYNGEE. CDR3 DNA sequence: TGTGCCAGCAGCACAACCGGGACAGGGAACGAGCAGTACTTC. Its translation: CASSTTGTGNEQYF.

This clone was recorded only once. The CDR3: CASSQDLRYEQYF. The CDR3 region has the DNA TGCGCCAGCAGCCAAGATCTCCGCTACGAGCAGTACTTC. The chain combines TRBV4-3 with TRBJ2-7; D ambiguous. The V gene's germline CDR1 is LGHNA and CDR2 YSLEER. V was pared by 0 bases and J by 3 bases, with 6 bases between. The CDR3 consists of 13 residues.

This chain links TRBV19 with TRBJ1-5; D remains unclear. The CDR3 is 14 amino acids. V was shortened by 3 bases and J by 5 bases, with 11 bases between the two germline ends. The germline V gene has CDR1 LNHDA and CDR2 SQIVND (reference sequence). Here the CDR3 DNA reads TGTGCCAGTAGTATTCGGGCAGAGTATCAGCCCCAGCATTTT. Its translation is CASSIRAEYQPQHF.

This rearrangement joins TRBV27 to TRBJ1-4; the match to TRBD1 covers 11 bases. The germline gives CDR1 MNHEY, CDR2 SMNVEV (reference sequence). The junction had 4 bases not matched to a gene; V was cut back by 5 bases and J by 2 bases. This CDR3 is 16 amino acids long. CDR3 sequence: CASSADRGLTNEKLFF. As DNA, the CDR3 is TGTGCCAGCAGTGCGGACAGGGGGCTTACTAATGAAAAACTGTTTTTT.

The chain has TRBV12-3 or TRBV12-4 and TRBJ1-1; unclear D gene. Trimming shortened V by 3 bases and J by 7 bases, and 9 bases separated the two germline ends. The CDR3 covers 12 residues. CDR3 in amino acids: CASSFEDLEAFF. In DNA, the CDR3 is TGTGCCAGCAGTTTTGAGGATCTTGAAGCTTTCTTT.

J is TRBJ2-2 and V is TRBV4-3, with 9 bases matching TRBD2. This CDR3 comprises 17 residues. J was trimmed by 4 bases and V by 5 bases; bases with no gene match: 11. Germline CDR1 LGHNA, CDR2 YSLEER. CDR3 sequence (DNA): TGCGCCAGCAGCTCCAATAGCGGGAGAGGGGGCACCGGGGAGCTGTTTTTT. Its protein is CASSSNSGRGGTGELFF.

The chain has TRBV30 and TRBJ1-5; D is undetermined. The germline V gene encodes CDR1 GTSNPN and CDR2 SVGIG (reference sequence). The CDR3 length is 9 residues. Between the trimmed V and J ends, which lost 5 bases and 9 bases, there was a span of 5 bases. In nucleotides, the CDR3 is TGTGCCTGGGCAGGGCCCCAGCATTTT. As protein: CAWAGPQHF. Using reference TRBV30 and TRBJ1-5 for the parts outside the CDR3, the full variable domain is SQTIHQWPATLVQPVGSPLSLECTVEGTSNPNLYWYRQAAGRGLQLLFYSVGIGQISSEVPQNLSASRPQDRQFILSSKKLLLSDSGFYLCAWAGPQHFGDGTRLSIL.